The 18 T cell receptor beta chains below were found in one sample sequenced in a study of cytomegalovirus exposure and HLA in healthy donors. The PCR made use of 60 Vbeta and 13 Jbeta primers. Libraries were prepared by immunoSEQ multiplex PCR; TCRdb keeps only in-frame clonotypes and omits some of them. This table holds about 150,000 clones, 80% to 90% found once. The sequenced sample was PBMCs. These receptors were taken from a boy aged 2 to 9 in good health and CMV-seronegative.

This chain links TRBV5-4 with TRBJ2-7; D might be TRBD1 (6 bases). Trimming shortened V by 2 bases and J by 3 bases, and 9 bases separated the two germline ends. The CDR3 runs to 13 residues. The germline CDR1 and CDR2 sequences are SGHNT and YYREEE (reference sequence). The CDR3 coding sequence is TGTGCCAGCAGCTTTCGGACAGACTACGAGCAGTACTTC. The encoded protein is CASSFRTDYEQYF.

The genes are TRBV7-9 and TRBJ2-7, with D perhaps TRBD2 (5 bases). The V end lost 2 bases, the J end lost 7 bases, and 15 bases lay between the germline ends. Germline V gives CDR1 SEHNR, CDR2 FQNEAQ (reference sequence). The CDR3 sequence is 14 residues long. This CDR3 reads CASSLNQRALEQYF. Here the CDR3 DNA reads TGTGCCAGCAGCTTAAATCAGAGGGCGCTGGAGCAGTACTTC.

The chain is built from TRBV19 and TRBJ1-1; no firm D call. The germline CDR1 and CDR2 sequences are LNHDA and SQIVND (reference sequence). With 3 bases removed from V and 0 bases from J, the gap between germline ends came to 8 bases. The CDR3 covers 14 residues. This CDR3 is CASSMRRLNTEAFF. In nucleotides, the CDR3 is TGTGCCAGTAGTATGAGGAGATTGAACACTGAAGCTTTCTTT.

The V and J genes are TRBV6-5 and TRBJ2-6, with D uncertain. Germline V gives CDR1 MNHEY, CDR2 SVGAGI. CDR3 length: 15 residues. V lost 0 bases and J 3 bases, leaving 6 bases between the germline ends. The CDR3 spells CASSYSVSGANVLTF. The CDR3 DNA reads as TGTGCCAGCAGTTACTCCGTTAGTGGGGCCAACGTCCTGACTTTC.

The chain is built from TRBV7-2 and TRBJ1-3; a possible D gene is TRBD1 (5 bases). CDR1 SGHTA and CDR2 FQGNSA come from the germline V gene. The CDR3 extends over 17 amino acids. V was shortened by 5 bases and J by 0 bases, with 17 bases between the two germline ends. The CDR3 DNA follows: TGTGCCAGCAGCGGATGGCTTGGGGCCGCCTCTGGAAACACCATATATTTT. This codes for CASSGWLGAASGNTIYF.

The chain couples TRBV11-3 to TRBJ2-7, with 14 bases that match TRBD2. Trimming took 8 bases from V and 0 from J; bases not matched to a gene: 9. The germline CDR1 and CDR2 sequences are SGHNT and YENEEA. The CDR3 runs to 17 residues. The CDR3 sequence is CASAQGLAGAHSYEQYF. In nucleotides, the CDR3 is TGTGCCAGCGCCCAGGGACTAGCGGGAGCCCACTCCTACGAGCAGTACTTC.

The J gene is TRBJ2-5, the V gene TRBV10-2; D is uncertain. The J call may be faulty, since TRBJ2-7 better matches the DNA end. CDR3 size: 14 residues. Per germline, CDR1 WSHSY and CDR2 SAAADI. The CDR3 sequence is CASSESAITYEQYF. CDR3 nucleotide sequence: TGCGCCAGCAGTGAGTCCGCAATCACCTACGAGCAGTACTTC.

The chain is built from TRBV19 and TRBJ2-7; no definite D call. Trimming took off 6 bases at V and 0 bases at J, with 12 bases between the two ends. CDR1 and CDR2 (germline): LNHDA, SQIVND (reference sequence). The CDR3 has 14 residues. The CDR3 nucleotides read TGTGCCAGTAGCCAAGACCGGAGCTCCTACGAGCAGTACTTC. Amino acids: CASSQDRSSYEQYF. The full variable domain, in which reference TRBV19 and TRBJ2-7 provide the parts outside the CDR3, is DGGITQSPKYLFRKEGQNVTLSCEQNLNHDAMYWYRQDPGQGLRLIYYSQIVNDFQKGDIAEGYSVSREKKESFPLTVTSAQKNPTAFYLCASSQDRSSYEQYFGPGTRLTVT.

This clone has a single count. The V gene is TRBV19, the J gene TRBJ1-2, with D unclear. V dropped 3 bases and J dropped 5 bases, with 10 bases sitting between them. Germline V gives CDR1 LNHDA, CDR2 SQIVND (reference sequence). The CDR3 has 13 amino acids. For the CDR3, the DNA is TGTGCCAGTAGTATCGCTACAGTTTATGGCTACACCTTC. Translated, it gives CASSIATVYGYTF.

The V call is TRBV9, the J call TRBJ2-7, with D perhaps matching TRBD2 (5 bases). Trimming cost V 0 bases and J 3 bases, with 10 bases left between them. CDR1 is SGDLS and CDR2 is YYNGEE in the germline V gene. The CDR3 is 14 amino acids. This CDR3 is CASSVGSGVYEQYF. The CDR3 DNA follows: TGTGCCAGCAGCGTAGGGTCCGGGGTCTACGAGCAGTACTTC.

The chain is built from TRBV15 and TRBJ1-3; 9 bases agree with TRBD1. The CDR3 has 17 residues. CDR1 and CDR2 from the germline V gene are LNHNV and YYDKDF (reference sequence). With 0 bases clipped from V and 0 bases from J, the junction kept 3 bases outside the gene matches. As DNA, the CDR3 is TGTGCCACCAGCAGAGAAGGGACAGGGTTCTCTGGAAACACCATATATTTT. Encoded protein: CATSREGTGFSGNTIYF.

This clone was seen once. The chain is built from TRBV19 and TRBJ1-1; D not certain. CDR3 length equals 15 residues. Trimming left V 8 bases short and J 1 base short, with 17 bases between. Germline V gene sequence: CDR1 LNHDA, CDR2 SQIVND (reference sequence). The CDR3 protein is CASYPGSPTNTEAFF. In DNA, the CDR3 is TGTGCCAGTTATCCAGGCAGCCCGACGAACACTGAAGCTTTCTTT.

The chain has TRBV5-1 and TRBJ2-3, with 7 bases identical to TRBD1. In germline, CDR1 is SGHRS, CDR2 YFSETQ. Unmatched junction bases numbered 3, after V lost 0 bases and J lost 2 bases. The CDR3 length is 15 residues. CDR3 DNA: TGCGCCAGCAGCTTGGGGGGACAGTCCACAGATACGCAGTATTTT. This sequence encodes CASSLGGQSTDTQYF.

This chain joins TRBV7-6 and TRBJ1-4; 7 positions agree with TRBD1. The CDR3 contains 16 residues. Unmatched junction bases numbered 7, after V lost 5 bases and J lost 1 base. Germline CDR1 is SGHVS and CDR2 is FNYEAQ. The DNA for the CDR3 is TGTGCCAGCAGCGAGAGGACAGGCGGAACTAATGAAAAACTGTTTTTT. Its translation: CASSERTGGTNEKLFF.

The chain carries TRBV6-1 and TRBJ1-6, with D unresolved. Germline V CDR1 and CDR2: MNHNS, SASEGT. The V end was cut by 2 bases, the J end by 10 bases, with 12 bases between. This CDR3 contains 14 residues. Here the CDR3 DNA reads TGTGCCAGCAGTGAACGGGGTGATGGGTCACCCCTCCACTTT. Protein: CASSERGDGSPLHF.

CDR3 sequence reads: CASSQPKAGGLAEQYF. The CDR3 DNA follows: TGTGCCAGCAGCCAGCCAAAAGCGGGAGGGCTGGCCGAGCAGTACTTC. The chain recombines TRBV4-2 with TRBJ2-7; TRBD2 aligns across 10 bases. The CDR3 is made up of 16 amino acids. From germline, CDR1 is LGHNA and CDR2 YNFKEQ. V was pared by 3 bases and J by 6 bases, with 11 bases of the junction left unmatched.

V usage is TRBV4-2 and J usage is TRBJ2-1, with TRBD2 identical over 8 bases. Germline values: CDR1 LGHNA, CDR2 YNFKEQ. The CDR3 totals 17 residues. V lost 4 bases, J lost 0 bases, and 8 bases stayed unmatched. This chain's CDR3 is CASSLNGRGASYNEQFF. The CDR3, as DNA: TGTGCCAGCAGCCTCAACGGGCGGGGGGCCTCCTACAATGAGCAGTTCTTC.

The CDR3 bases are TGTGCCTGGAGGACGGGGGTGGGCAATCAGCCCCAGCATTTT. Residues: CAWRTGVGNQPQHF. The rearrangement joins TRBV30 to TRBJ1-5; D might be TRBD1 (5 bases). Germline-derived CDR1 and CDR2 are GTSNPN and SVGIG (reference sequence). This CDR3 is built from 14 residues. V lost 3 bases and J 2 bases, leaving 11 bases between the germline ends.